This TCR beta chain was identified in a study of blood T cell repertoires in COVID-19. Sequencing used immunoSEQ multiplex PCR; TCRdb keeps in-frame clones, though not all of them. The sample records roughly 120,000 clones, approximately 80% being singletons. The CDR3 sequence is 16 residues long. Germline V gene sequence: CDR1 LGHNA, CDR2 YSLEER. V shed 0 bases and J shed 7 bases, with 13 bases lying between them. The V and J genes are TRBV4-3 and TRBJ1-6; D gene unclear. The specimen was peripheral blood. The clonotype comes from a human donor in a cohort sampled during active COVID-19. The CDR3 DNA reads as TGCGCCAGCAGCCAAGATTGGAACGGGAGCAATTCACCCCTCCACTTT. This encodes CASSQDWNGSNSPLHF.